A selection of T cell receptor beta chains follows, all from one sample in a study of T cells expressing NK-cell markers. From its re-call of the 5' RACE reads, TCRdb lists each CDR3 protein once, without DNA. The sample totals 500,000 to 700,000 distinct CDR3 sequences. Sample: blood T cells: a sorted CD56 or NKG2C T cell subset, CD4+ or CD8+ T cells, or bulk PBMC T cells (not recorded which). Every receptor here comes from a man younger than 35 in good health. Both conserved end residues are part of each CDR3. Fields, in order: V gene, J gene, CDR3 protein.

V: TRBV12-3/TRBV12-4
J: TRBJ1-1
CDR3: CASSGTAMNTEAFF

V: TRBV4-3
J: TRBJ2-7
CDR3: CASSQDLRGTGYAYEQYF

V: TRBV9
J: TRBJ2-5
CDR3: CASSFREETQYF

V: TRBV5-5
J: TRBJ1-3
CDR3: CASSSLSGGGATIYF

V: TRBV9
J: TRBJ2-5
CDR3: CASSVAGTTQETQYF

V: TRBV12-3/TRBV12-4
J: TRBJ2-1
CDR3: CASSATSGSSYNEQFF

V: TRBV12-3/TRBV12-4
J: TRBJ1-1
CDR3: CASKIVGQGDTEAFF

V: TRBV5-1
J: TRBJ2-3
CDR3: CASSLAVASGRTRDDTQYF

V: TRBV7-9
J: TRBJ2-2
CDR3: CASSPVASGTGELFF

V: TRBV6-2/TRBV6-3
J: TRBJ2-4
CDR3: CASSDGPPNIQYF

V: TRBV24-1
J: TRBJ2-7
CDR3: CATSDWTGDEQYF

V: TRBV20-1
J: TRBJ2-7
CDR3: CSAREGQGGSGTYEQYF

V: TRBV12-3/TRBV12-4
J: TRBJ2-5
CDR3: CASRRTGTSSETQYF

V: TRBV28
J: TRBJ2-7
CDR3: CASSQGLLPTYEQYF

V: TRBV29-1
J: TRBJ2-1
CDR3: CSVGYEISYNEQFF

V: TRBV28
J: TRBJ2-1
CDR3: CASSPRTARNYNEQFF

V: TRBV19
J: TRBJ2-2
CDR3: CASTLSLRFGELFF

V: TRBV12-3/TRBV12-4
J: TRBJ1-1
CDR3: CASSLKGRGSEAFF

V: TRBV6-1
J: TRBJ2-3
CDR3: CASYEPGLSSDTQYF

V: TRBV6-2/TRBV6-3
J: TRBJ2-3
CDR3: CASSKPGTPSTDTQYF

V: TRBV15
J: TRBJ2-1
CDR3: CATGLAGASSYNEQFF

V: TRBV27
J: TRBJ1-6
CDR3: CASSLTADNSPLHF

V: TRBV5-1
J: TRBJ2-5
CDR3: CASSSSLATNQETQYF

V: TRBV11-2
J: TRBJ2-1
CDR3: CASSFRWAYEQFF

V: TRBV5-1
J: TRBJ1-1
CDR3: CASGGTGSTEAFF

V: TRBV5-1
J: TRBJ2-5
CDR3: CASSPQGFETQYF

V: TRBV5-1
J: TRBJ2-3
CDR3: CASSYSGTRAPDTQYF

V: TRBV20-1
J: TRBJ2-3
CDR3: CSASPWGTDSTDTQYF

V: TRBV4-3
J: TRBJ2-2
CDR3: CASSQDQDWNTGELFF

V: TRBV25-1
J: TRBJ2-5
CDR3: CASSTPPETQYF

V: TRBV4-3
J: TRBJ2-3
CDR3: CASSQDLWGASNTDTQYF

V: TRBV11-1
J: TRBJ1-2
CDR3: CASSSRQGARRSNYGYTF

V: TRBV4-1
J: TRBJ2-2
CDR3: CASSTTSGSYPGELFF

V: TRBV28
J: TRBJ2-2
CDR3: CASSFYGTTNTGELFF

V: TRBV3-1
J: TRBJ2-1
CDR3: CASSHPSGAYNEQFF

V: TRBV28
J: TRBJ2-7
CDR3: CASQSGTGTYEQYF

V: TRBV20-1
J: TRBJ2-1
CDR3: CSASETGESYNEQFF

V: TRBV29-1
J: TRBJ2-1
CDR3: CSVTGEDSYNEQFF

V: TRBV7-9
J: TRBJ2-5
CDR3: CASKGIETQYF

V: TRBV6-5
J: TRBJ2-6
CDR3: CASSYDRVLSGANVLTF

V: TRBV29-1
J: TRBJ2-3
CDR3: CSVVSVYTQYF

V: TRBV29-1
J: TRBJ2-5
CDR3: CSVDRRAGETQYF

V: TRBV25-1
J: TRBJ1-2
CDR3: CASSAPGTVNGYTF

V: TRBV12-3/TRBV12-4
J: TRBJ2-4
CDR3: CASSLAGGKNIQYF